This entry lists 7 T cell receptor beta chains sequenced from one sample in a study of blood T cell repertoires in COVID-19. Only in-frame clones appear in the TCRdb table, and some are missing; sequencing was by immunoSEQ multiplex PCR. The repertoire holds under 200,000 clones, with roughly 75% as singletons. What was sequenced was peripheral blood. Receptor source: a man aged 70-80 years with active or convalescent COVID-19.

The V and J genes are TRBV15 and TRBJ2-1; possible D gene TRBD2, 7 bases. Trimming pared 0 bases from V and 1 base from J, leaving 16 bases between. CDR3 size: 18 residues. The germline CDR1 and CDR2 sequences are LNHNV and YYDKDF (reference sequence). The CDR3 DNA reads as TGTGCCACCAGCAGAGATAGGGGGGGCGAGTGGTCCTACAATGAGCAGTTCTTC. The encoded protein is CATSRDRGGEWSYNEQFF.

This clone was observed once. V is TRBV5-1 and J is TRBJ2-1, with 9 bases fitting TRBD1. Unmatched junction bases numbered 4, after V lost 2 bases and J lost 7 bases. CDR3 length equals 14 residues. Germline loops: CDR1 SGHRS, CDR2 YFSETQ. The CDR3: CASSFGTGSNEQFF. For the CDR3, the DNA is TGCGCCAGCAGCTTTGGGACAGGGTCGAATGAGCAGTTCTTC.

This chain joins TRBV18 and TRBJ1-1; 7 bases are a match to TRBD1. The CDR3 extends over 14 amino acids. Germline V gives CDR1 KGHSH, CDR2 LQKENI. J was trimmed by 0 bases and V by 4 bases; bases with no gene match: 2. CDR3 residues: CASSRDSMNTEAFF. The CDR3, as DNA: TGTGCCAGCTCACGGGACAGCATGAACACTGAAGCTTTCTTT.

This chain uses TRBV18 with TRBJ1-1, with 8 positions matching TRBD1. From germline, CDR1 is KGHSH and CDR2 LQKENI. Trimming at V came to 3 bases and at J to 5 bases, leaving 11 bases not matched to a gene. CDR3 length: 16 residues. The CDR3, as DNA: TGTGCCAGCTCACCTCTCGACAGGGGTGAAGGGACTGAAGCTTTCTTT. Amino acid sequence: CASSPLDRGEGTEAFF.

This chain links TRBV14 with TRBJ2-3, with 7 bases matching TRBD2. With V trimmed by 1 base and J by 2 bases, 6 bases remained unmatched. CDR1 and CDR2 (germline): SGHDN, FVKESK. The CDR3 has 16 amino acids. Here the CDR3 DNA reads TGTGCCAGCAGCCAAGGCCTAGCGGTTGACACAGATACGCAGTATTTT. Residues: CASSQGLAVDTDTQYF.

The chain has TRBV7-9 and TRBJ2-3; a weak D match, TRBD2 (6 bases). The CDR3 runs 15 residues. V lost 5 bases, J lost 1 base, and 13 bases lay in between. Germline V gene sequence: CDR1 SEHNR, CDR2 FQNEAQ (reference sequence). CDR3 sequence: CASSRGSGRTDTQYF. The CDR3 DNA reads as TGTGCCAGCAGCCGGGGTAGCGGACGCACAGATACGCAGTATTTT.

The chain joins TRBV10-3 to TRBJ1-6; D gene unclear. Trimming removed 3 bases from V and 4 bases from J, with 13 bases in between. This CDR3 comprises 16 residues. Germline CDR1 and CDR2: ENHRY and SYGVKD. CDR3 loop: CAISEQQNPYNSPLHF. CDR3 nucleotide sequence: TGTGCCATCAGTGAACAGCAAAATCCATATAATTCACCCCTCCACTTT.